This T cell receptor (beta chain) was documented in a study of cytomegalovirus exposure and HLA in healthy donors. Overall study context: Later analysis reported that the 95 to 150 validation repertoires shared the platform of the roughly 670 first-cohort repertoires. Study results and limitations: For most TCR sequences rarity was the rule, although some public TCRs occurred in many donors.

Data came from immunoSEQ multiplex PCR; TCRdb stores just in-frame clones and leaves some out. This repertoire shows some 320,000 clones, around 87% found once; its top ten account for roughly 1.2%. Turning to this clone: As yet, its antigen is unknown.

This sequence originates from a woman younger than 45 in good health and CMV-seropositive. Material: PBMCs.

The CDR3 here is CASSQGSAINTEAFF. CDR3 in DNA: TGCGCCAGCAGCCAAGGCTCGGCAATTAACACTGAAGCTTTCTTT. The V gene is TRBV4-3, the J gene TRBJ1-1; D is uncertain. Germline V gene data show CDR1 as LGHNA and CDR2 as YSLEER. V was trimmed by 1 base and J by 2 bases, leaving 11 bases between them. This CDR3 is 15 amino acids long.